This T cell receptor (beta chain) was sequenced for a study of technical replicates of blood from a few donors (dated by TCRdb to between 2016 and 2019). This clone occurred a few times. Its antigen is currently not known. No clone much larger than this one lies a single base away; base qualities are absent. The method behind the library was the immunoSEQ multiplex PCR assay. This is the immuneACCESS table as TCRdb keeps it, with only in-frame sequences that have V and J called. A part of the clones is gone; compared with another copy, unresolved V genes explain less than half, and the rest is unexplained. The sample table records approximately 88,000 clones; about 96% of these occur just once. Under 0.4% of the sample belongs to the ten largest clones. Spanning cysteine to phenylalanine, the CDR3 consists of 17 amino acids. Only CDR3 DNA is held: 51 bases, read in frame from base 1. V ends up 2 bases short and J 5 bases short, with an unmatched junction base count of 12. For CDR1 and CDR2, the germline V gene lists SQVTM and ANQGSEA.

Material: T cells isolated from PBMCs. This TCR derives from a human donor in good health. The chain is assembled from TRBV29-1 and TRBJ2-1; 10 bases in between match TRBD2. The nucleotide sequence is TGCAGCGTTGAACTAGCGGGAGTTTTCTACAACAACAATGAGCAGTTCTTC. It codes for CSVELAGVFYNNNEQFF.